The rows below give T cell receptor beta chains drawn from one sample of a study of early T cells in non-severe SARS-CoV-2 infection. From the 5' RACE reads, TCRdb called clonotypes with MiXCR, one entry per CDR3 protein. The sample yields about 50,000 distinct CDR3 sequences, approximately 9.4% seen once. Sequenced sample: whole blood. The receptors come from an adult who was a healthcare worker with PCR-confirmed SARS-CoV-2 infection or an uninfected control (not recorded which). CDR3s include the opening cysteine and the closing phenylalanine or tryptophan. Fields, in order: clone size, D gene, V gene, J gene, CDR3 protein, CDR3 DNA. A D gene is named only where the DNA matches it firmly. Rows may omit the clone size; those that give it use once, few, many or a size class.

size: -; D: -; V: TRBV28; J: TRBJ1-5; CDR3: CASRAGGVGNQPQHF; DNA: TGTGCCAGCAGGGCCGGCGGGGTAGGCAATCAGCCCCAGCATTTT
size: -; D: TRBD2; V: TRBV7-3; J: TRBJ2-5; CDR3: CASSPGTSETQYF; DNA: TGTGCCAGCAGCCCAGGGACTAGTGAGACCCAGTACTTC
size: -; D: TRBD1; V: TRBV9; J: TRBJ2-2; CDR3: CASSAGTANTGELFF; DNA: TGTGCCAGCAGCGCCGGGACAGCGAACACCGGGGAGCTGTTTTTT
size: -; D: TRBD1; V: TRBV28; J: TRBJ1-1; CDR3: CASSSQGGRTEAFF; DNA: TGTGCCAGCAGTTCCCAGGGGGGAAGGACTGAAGCTTTCTTT
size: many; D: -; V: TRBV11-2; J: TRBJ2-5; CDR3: CASSPGTGRETQYF; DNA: TGTGCCAGCAGCCCAGGGACCGGTAGAGAGACCCAGTACTTC
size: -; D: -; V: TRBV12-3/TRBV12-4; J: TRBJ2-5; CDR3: CASSLSETNQETQYF; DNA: TGTGCCAGCAGTTTGTCCGAAACAAACCAAGAGACCCAGTACTTC
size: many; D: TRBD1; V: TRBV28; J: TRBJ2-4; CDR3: CATRGSPGQLAKNIQYF; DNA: TGTGCCACCAGAGGGAGTCCGGGACAGCTAGCCAAAAACATTCAGTACTTC
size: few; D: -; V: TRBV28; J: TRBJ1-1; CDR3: CATQTETEAFF; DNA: TGTGCCACTCAAACTGAAACTGAAGCTTTCTTT
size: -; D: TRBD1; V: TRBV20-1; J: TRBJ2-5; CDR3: CSAETGAGKETQYF; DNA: TGCAGTGCCGAGACAGGGGCGGGGAAAGAGACCCAGTACTTC
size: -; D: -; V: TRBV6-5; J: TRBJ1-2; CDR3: CASTTGTRLHPGGYTF; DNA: TGTGCCAGCACTACCGGGACCAGGTTACATCCCGGGGGCTACACCTTC
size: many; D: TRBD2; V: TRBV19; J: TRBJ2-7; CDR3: CASSKWTSGSYEQYF; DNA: TGTGCCAGTAGTAAATGGACTAGCGGCTCCTACGAGCAGTACTTC
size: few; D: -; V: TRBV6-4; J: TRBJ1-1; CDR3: CASRNQGNTEAFF; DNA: TGTGCCAGCAGAAATCAGGGGAACACTGAAGCTTTCTTT
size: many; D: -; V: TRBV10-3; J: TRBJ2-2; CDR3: CAISERKNTGELFF; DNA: TGTGCCATCAGTGAGCGGAAGAACACCGGGGAGCTGTTTTTT
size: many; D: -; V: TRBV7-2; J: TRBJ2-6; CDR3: CASSLRLSGANVLTF; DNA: TGTGCCAGCAGCTTACGGCTCTCTGGGGCCAACGTCCTGACTTTC
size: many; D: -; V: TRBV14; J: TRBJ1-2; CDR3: CASSQETDYGYTF; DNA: TGTGCCAGCAGCCAAGAGACTGACTATGGCTACACCTTC
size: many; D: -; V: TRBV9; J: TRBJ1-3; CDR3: CASSVTDSGNTIYF; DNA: TGTGCCAGCAGCGTAACGGACTCTGGAAACACCATATATTTT
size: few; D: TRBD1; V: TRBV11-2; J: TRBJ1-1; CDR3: CASSLLTGIPEAFF; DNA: TGTGCCAGCAGCTTATTGACAGGGATCCCTGAAGCTTTCTTT
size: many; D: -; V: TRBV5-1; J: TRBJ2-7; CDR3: CASSSLVGAPYEQYF; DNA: TGCGCCAGCAGCTCTTTGGTAGGAGCCCCCTACGAGCAGTACTTC
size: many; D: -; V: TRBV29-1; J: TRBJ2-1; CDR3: CSTGSYNEQFF; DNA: TGCAGCACGGGCTCCTACAATGAGCAGTTCTTC
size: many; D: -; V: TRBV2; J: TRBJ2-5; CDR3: CASSEVGETQYF; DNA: TGTGCCAGCAGTGAAGTTGGAGAGACCCAGTACTTC
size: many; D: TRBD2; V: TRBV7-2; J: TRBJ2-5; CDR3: CASSSGLAGETQYF; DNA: TGTGCCAGCAGCTCGGGACTAGCGGGCGAGACCCAGTACTTC
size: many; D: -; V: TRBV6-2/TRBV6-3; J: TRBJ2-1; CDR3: CASGDEKINNEQFF; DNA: TGTGCCAGCGGGGACGAAAAAATTAACAATGAGCAGTTCTTC
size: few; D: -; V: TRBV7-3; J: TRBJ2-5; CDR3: CASSPFAGSQETQYF; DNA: TGTGCCAGCAGCCCATTCGCGGGGAGTCAAGAGACCCAGTACTTC
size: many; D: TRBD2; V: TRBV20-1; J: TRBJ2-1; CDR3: CSARTGGRGPGNEQFF; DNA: TGCAGTGCTAGAACTGGCGGGAGGGGTCCTGGCAATGAGCAGTTCTTC
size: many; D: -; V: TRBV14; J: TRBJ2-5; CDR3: CASSQNKSPSETQYF; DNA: TGTGCCAGCAGCCAAAATAAATCCCCTTCGGAGACCCAGTACTTC
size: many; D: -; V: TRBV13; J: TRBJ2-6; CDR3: CASSPKPGNGANVLTF; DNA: TGTGCCAGCAGCCCGAAGCCGGGGAATGGGGCCAACGTCCTGACTTTC
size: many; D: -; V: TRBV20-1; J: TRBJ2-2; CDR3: CSARARGQNTGELFF; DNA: TGCAGTGCTAGAGCTAGGGGACAGAACACCGGGGAGCTGTTTTTT
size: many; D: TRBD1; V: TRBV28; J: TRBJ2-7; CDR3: CASSPTGQGAYEQYF; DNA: TGTGCCAGCAGTCCCACGGGACAGGGGGCTTACGAGCAGTACTTC
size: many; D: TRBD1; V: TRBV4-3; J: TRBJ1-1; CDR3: CASSLFTGVTEAFF; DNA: TGCGCCAGCAGCCTCTTTACAGGGGTCACTGAAGCTTTCTTT
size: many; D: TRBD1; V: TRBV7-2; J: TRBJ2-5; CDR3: CASSPTGAGETQYF; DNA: TGTGCCAGCAGCCCGACAGGGGCAGGGGAGACCCAGTACTTC
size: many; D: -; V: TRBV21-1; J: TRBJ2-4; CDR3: CASSKVRLAKNIQYF; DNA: TGTGCCAGCAGCAAAGTTAGATTAGCCAAAAACATTCAGTACTTC
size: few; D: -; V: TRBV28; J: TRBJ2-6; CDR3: CARSLYSGANVLTF; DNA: TGTGCCAGATCGTTATACTCTGGGGCCAACGTCCTGACTTTC
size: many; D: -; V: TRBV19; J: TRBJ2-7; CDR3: CATEGHNYEQYF; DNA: TGTGCTACCGAGGGCCACAACTACGAGCAGTACTTC
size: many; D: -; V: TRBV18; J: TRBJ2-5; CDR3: CASSAQETQYF; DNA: TGTGCCAGCTCAGCGCAAGAGACCCAGTACTTC
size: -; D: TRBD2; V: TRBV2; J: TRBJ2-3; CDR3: CASGWTSRDTQYF; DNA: TGTGCCAGCGGTTGGACTAGTCGGGATACGCAGTATTTT
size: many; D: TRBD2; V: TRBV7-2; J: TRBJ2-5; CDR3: CASSLEGGGQETQYF; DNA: TGTGCCAGCAGCTTAGAGGGCGGGGGACAAGAGACCCAGTACTTC
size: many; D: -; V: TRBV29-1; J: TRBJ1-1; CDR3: CSVGRSRGSNTEAFF; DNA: TGCAGCGTTGGCCGGTCTCGCGGATCGAACACTGAAGCTTTCTTT
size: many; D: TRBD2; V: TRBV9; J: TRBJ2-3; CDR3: CASSGYKAGPTDTQYF; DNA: TGTGCCAGCAGCGGTTATAAAGCGGGACCCACAGATACGCAGTATTTT
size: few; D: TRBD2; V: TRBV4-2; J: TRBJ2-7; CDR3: CASSQELAGALYEQYF; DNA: TGTGCCAGCAGCCAAGAACTGGCGGGAGCCCTCTACGAGCAGTACTTC
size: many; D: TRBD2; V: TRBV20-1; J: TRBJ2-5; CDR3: CSARDPAGAGGSEETQYF; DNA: TGCAGTGCTAGAGATCCCGCCGGGGCGGGAGGGTCCGAAGAGACCCAGTACTTC
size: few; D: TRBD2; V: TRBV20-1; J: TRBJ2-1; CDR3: CSATRPGTSGRFNNEQFF; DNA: TGCAGTGCTACCAGACCCGGGACTAGCGGGAGATTTAACAATGAGCAGTTCTTC
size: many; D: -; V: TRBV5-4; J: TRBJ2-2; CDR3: CASSLAGSSGTGELFF; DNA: TGTGCCAGCAGCTTGGCCGGCAGTTCAGGCACCGGGGAGCTGTTTTTT
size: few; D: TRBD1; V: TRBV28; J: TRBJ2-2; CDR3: CASSLEGTGETGELFF; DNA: TGTGCCAGCAGTTTGGAAGGGACAGGGGAAACCGGGGAGCTGTTTTTT
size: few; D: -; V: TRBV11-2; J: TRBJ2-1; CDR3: CASSLYRNTGEQFF; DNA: TGTGCCAGCAGCTTATACAGGAATACGGGTGAGCAGTTCTTC
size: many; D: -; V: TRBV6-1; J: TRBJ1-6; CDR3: CASSESQGLPLHF; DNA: TGTGCCAGCAGTGAAAGTCAGGGCCTACCCCTCCACTTT
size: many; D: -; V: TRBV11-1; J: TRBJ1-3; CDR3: CASSSSQIFSGNTIYF; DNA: TGTGCCAGCAGCTCTTCACAGATTTTCTCTGGAAACACCATATATTTT
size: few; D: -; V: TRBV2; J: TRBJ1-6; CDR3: CASSRDGYNSPLHF; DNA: TGTGCCAGCAGCCGGGACGGATATAATTCACCCCTCCACTTT
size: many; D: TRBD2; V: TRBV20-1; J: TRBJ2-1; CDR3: CSARDLASGSFIGEQFF; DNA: TGCAGTGCTAGAGATTTGGCTAGCGGGAGTTTCATAGGTGAGCAGTTCTTC
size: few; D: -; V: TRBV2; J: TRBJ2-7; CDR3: CASKEAGLSYEQYF; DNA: TGTGCCAGCAAAGAGGCGGGGCTCTCCTACGAGCAGTACTTC
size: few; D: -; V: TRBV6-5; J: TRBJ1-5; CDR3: CASSSVPVRTSNQPQHF; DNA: TGTGCCAGCAGTTCCGTGCCTGTGAGGACAAGCAATCAGCCCCAGCATTTT
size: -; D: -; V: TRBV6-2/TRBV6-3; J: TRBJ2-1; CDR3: CASGIPGVDSGEQFF; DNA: TGTGCCAGCGGGATTCCAGGGGTAGACTCGGGTGAGCAGTTCTTC
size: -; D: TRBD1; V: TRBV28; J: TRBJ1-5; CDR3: CASSFPDRVGFPPQHF; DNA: TGTGCCAGCAGTTTCCCAGACAGGGTAGGCTTTCCGCCCCAGCATTTT
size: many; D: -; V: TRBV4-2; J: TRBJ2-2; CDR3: CASSQGQLITGELFF; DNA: TGTGCCAGCAGCCAAGGACAGCTAATCACCGGGGAGCTGTTTTTT
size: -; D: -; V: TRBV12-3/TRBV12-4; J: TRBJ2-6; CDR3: CASRDTTSGANVLTF; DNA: TGTGCCAGCAGAGACACCACCTCTGGGGCCAACGTCCTGACTTTC
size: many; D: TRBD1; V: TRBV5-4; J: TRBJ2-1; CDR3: CASSLEAGGYNEQFF; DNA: TGTGCCAGCAGCTTGGAAGCAGGGGGCTACAATGAGCAGTTCTTC
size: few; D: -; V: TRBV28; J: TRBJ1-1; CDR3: CATQAARNTEAFF; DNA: TGTGCCACCCAGGCAGCCAGGAACACTGAAGCTTTCTTT
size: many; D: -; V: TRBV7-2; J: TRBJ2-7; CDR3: CASSQREDSEQYF; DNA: TGTGCCAGCAGCCAAAGGGAGGATTCGGAGCAGTACTTC